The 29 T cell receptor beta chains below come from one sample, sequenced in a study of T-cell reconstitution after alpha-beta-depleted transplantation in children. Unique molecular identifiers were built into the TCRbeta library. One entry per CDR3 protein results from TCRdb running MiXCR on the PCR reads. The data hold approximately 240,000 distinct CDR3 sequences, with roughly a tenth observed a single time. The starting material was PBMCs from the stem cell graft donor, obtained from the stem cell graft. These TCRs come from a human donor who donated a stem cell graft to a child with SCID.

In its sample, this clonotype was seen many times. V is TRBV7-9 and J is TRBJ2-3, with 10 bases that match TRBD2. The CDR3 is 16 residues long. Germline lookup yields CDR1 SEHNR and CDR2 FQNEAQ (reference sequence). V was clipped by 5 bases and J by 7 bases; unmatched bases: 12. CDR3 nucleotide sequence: TGTGCCAGCAGCCTCACGAGCGGGGGGGCATTGAATACGCAGTATTTT. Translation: CASSLTSGGALNTQYF.

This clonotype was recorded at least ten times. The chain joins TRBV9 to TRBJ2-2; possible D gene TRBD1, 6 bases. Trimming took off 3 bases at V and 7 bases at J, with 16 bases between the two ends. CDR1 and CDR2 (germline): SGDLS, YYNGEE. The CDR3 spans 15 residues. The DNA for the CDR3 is TGTGCCAGCAGCGAAACTACAGGGCACGGCGGGGAGCTGTTTTTT. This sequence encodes CASSETTGHGGELFF.

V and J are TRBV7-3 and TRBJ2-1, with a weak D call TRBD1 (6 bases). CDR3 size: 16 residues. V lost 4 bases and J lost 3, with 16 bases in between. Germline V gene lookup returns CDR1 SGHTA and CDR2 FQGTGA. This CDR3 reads CASSSNEGHFYNEQFF. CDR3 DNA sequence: TGTGCCAGCAGCTCCAATGAGGGACATTTCTACAATGAGCAGTTCTTC. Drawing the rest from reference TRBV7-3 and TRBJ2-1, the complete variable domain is GAGVSQTPSNKVTEKGKYVELRCDPISGHTALYWYRQSLGQGPEFLIYFQGTGAADDSGLPNDRFFAVRPEGSVSTLKIQRTERGDSAVYLCASSSNEGHFYNEQFFGPGTRLTVL.

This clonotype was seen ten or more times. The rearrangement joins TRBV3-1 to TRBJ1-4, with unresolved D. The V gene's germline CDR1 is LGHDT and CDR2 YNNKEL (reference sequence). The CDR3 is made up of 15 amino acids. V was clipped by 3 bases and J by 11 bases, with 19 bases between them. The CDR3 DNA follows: TGTGCCAGCAGCCATAGGACGTCTCTTACGGGGAAACTGTTTTTT. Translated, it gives CASSHRTSLTGKLFF.

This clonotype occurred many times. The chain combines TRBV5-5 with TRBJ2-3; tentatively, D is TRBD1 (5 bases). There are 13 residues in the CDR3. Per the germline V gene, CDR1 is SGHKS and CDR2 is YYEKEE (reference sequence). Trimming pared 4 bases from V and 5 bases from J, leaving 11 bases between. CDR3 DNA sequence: TGTGCCAGCAGCGCAGGGTTGAGAGATACGCAGTATTTT. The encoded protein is CASSAGLRDTQYF.

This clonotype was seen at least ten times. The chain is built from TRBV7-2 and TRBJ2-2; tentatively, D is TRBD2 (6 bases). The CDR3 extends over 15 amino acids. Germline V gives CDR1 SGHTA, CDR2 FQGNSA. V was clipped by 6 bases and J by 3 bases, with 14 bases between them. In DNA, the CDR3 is TGTGCCAGCAGATCCGGGGGACCCCACACCGGGGAGCTGTTTTTT. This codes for CASRSGGPHTGELFF.

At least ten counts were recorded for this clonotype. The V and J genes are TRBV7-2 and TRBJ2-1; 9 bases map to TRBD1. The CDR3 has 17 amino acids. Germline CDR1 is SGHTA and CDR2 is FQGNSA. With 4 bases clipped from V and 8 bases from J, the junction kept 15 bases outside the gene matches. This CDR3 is CASSSSRDREGRYEQFF. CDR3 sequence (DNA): TGTGCCAGCAGCTCGAGCCGGGACAGGGAGGGTAGATATGAGCAGTTCTTC.

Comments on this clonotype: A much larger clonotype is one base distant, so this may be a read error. CDR3 in DNA: TGTGCCACCAGTGATTTCCGACAGAACACTGAAGCTCTCTTT. Translation gives CATSDFRQNTEALF. This chain connects TRBV24-1 to TRBJ1-1; D is possibly TRBD1 (5 bases). Germline CDR1 reads KGHDR; CDR2 reads SFDVKD. The CDR3 loop spans 14 amino acids.

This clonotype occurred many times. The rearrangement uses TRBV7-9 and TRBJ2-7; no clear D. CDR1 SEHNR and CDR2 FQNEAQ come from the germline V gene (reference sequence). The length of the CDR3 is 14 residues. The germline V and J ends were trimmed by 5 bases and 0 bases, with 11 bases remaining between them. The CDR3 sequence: CASSPPWGSYEQYF. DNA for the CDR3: TGTGCCAGCAGCCCTCCTTGGGGCTCCTACGAGCAGTACTTC.

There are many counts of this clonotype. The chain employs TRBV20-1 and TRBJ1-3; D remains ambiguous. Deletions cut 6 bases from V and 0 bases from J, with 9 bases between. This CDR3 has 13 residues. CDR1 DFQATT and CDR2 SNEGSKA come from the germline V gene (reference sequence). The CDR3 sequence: CSAVTSSGNTIYF. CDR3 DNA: TGCAGTGCCGTCACCAGCTCTGGAAACACCATATATTTT.

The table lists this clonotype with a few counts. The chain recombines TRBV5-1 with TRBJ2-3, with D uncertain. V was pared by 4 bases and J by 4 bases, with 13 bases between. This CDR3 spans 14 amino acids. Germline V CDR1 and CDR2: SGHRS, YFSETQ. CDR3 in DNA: TGCGCCAGCAGCCCACCGGACCCGGCAGATACGCAGTATTTT. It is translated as CASSPPDPADTQYF.

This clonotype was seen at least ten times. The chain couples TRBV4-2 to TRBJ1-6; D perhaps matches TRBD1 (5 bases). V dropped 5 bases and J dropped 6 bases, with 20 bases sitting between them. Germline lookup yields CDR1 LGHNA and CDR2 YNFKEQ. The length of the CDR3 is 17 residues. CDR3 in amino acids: CASSKRGRGESNSPLHF. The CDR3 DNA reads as TGTGCCAGCAGCAAAAGGGGTAGGGGAGAGAGTAATTCACCCCTCCACTTT.

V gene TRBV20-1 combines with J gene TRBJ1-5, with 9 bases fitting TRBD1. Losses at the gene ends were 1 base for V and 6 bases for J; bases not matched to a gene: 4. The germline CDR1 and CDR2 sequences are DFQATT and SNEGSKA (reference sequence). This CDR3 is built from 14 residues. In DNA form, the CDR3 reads TGCAGTGCTAGAGGGGACAGGGAGACTCAGCCCCAGCATTTT. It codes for CSARGDRETQPQHF.

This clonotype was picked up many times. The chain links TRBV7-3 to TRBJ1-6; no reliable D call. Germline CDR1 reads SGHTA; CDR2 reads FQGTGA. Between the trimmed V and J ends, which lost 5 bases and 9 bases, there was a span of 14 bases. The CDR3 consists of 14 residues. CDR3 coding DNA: TGTGCCAGCAGCCCCAACGCCAACGCTTCACCCCTCCACTTT. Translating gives CASSPNANASPLHF.

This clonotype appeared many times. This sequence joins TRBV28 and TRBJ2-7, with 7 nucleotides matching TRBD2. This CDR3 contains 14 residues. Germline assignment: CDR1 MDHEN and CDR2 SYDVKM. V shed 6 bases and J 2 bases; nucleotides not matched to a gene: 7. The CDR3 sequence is CASRVAGGAYEQYF. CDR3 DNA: TGTGCCAGCAGGGTAGCTGGGGGGGCCTACGAGCAGTACTTC. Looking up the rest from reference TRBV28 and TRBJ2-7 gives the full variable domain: DVKVTQSSRYLVKRTGEKVFLECVQDMDHENMFWYRQDPGLGLRLIYFSYDVKMKEKGDIPEGYSVSREKKERFSLILESASTNQTSMYLCASRVAGGAYEQYFGPGTRLTVT.

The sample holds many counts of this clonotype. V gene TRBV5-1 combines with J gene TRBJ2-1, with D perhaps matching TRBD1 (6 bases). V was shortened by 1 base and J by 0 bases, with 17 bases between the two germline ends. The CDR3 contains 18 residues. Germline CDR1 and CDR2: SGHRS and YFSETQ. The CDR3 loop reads CASSLTSGAESSYNEQFF. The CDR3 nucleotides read TGCGCCAGCAGCTTGACCTCAGGGGCCGAAAGCTCCTACAATGAGCAGTTCTTC.

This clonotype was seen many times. The CDR3 nucleotides are TGTGCCAGCTCACCACTTAGAACCGATTTGTCCAAAAACATTCAGTACTTC. This codes for CASSPLRTDLSKNIQYF. This sequence joins TRBV18 and TRBJ2-4, with D hard to call. The CDR3 runs to 17 residues. From germline, CDR1 is KGHSH and CDR2 LQKENI. V dropped 1 base and J dropped 2 bases, with 15 bases sitting between them.

The DNA of the CDR3 is TGCAGCGTTGATATTTTTAGGACAGGGGGTAGCACAGATACGCAGTATTTT. Amino acid sequence: CSVDIFRTGGSTDTQYF. The chain has TRBV29-1 and TRBJ2-3; 10 nucleotides match TRBD1. This CDR3 region has 17 residues. After removal of 3 bases from V and 0 bases from J, the junction contained 9 bases not matched to a gene. Germline V gene lookup returns CDR1 SQVTM and CDR2 ANQGSEA.

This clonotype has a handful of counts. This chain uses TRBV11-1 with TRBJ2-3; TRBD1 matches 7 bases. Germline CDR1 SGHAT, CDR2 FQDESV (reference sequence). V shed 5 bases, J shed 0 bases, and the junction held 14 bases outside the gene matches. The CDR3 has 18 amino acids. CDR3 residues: CASSPHRTGRGSTDTQYF. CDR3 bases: TGTGCCAGCAGCCCACACAGAACGGGCAGGGGGAGCACAGATACGCAGTATTTT.

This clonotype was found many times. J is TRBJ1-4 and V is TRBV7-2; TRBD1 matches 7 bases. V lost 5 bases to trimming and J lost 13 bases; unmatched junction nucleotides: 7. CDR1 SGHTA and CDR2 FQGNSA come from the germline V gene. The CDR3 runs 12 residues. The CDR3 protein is CASSQGGSGLFF. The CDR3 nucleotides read TGTGCCAGCAGCCAGGGGGGGTCCGGACTGTTTTTT. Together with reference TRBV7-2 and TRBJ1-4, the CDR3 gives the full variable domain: GAGVSQSPSNKVTEKGKDVELRCDPISGHTALYWYRQSLGQGLEFLIYFQGNSAPDKSGLPSDRFSAERTGGSVSTLTIQRTQQEDSAVYLCASSQGGSGLFFGSGTQLSVL.

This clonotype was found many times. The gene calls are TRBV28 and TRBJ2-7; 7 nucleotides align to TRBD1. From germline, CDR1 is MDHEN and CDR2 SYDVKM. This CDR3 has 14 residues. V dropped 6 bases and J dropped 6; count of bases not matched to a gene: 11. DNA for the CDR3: TGTGCCAGCAGCCCCGGGACAGCAGGAATCGAGCAGTACTTC. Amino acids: CASSPGTAGIEQYF. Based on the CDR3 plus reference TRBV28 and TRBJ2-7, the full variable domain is DVKVTQSSRYLVKRTGEKVFLECVQDMDHENMFWYRQDPGLGLRLIYFSYDVKMKEKGDIPEGYSVSREKKERFSLILESASTNQTSMYLCASSPGTAGIEQYFGPGTRLTVT.

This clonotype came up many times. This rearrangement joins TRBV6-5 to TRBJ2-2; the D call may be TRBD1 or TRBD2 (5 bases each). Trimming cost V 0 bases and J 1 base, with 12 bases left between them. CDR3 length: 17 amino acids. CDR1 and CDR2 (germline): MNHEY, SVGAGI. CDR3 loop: CASSYSKGPENTGELFF. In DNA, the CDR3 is TGTGCCAGCAGTTACTCGAAGGGACCAGAGAACACCGGGGAGCTGTTTTTT.

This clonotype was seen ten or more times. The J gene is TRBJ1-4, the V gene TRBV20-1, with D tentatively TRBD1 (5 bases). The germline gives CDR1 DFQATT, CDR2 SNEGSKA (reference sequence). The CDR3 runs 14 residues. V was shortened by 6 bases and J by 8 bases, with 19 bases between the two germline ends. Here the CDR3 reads CSARDFARGEKLFF. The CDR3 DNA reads TGCAGTGCAAGGGACTTCGCCCGGGGAGAAAAACTGTTTTTT.

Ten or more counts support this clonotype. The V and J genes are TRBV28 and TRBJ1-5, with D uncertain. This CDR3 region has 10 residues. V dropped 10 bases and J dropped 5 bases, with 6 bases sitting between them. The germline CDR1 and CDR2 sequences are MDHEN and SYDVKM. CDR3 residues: CATGDQPQHF. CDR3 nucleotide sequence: TGTGCCACCGGAGATCAGCCCCAGCATTTT.

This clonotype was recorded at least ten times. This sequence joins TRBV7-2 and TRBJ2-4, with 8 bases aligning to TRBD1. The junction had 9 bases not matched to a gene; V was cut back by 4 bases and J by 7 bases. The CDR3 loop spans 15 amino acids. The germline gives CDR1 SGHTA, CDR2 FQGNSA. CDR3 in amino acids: CASSSRQGMRNIQYF. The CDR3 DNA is TGTGCCAGCAGCTCCCGACAGGGGATGAGGAACATTCAGTACTTC.

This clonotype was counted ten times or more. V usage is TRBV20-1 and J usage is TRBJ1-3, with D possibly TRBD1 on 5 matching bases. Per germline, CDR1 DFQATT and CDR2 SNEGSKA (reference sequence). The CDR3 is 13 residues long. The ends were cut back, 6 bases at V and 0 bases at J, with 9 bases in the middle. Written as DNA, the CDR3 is TGCAGTGCCAGGACATCCTCTGGAAACACCATATATTTT. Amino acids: CSARTSSGNTIYF.

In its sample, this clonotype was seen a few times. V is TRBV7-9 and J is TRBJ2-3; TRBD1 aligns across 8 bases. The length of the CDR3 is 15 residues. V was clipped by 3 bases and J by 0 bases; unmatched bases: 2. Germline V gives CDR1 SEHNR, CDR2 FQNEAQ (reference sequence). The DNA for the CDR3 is TGTGCCAGCAGCTTTCCAGGGGGCAGCACAGATACGCAGTATTTT. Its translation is CASSFPGGSTDTQYF.

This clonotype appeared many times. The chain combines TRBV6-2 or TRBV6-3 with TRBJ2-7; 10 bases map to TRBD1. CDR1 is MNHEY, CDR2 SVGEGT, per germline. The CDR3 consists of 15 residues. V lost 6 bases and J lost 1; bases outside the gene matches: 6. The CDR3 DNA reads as TGTGCCAGCAGGGCCTGGGACAGGGGATCCTACGAGCAGTACTTC. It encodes CASRAWDRGSYEQYF.

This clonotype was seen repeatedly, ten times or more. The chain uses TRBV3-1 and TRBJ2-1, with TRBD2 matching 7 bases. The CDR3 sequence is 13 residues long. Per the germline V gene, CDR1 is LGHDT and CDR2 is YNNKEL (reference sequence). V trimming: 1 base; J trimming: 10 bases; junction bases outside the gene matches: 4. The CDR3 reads CASSQGLAVEQFF. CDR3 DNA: TGTGCCAGCAGCCAAGGTCTAGCGGTGGAGCAGTTCTTC.